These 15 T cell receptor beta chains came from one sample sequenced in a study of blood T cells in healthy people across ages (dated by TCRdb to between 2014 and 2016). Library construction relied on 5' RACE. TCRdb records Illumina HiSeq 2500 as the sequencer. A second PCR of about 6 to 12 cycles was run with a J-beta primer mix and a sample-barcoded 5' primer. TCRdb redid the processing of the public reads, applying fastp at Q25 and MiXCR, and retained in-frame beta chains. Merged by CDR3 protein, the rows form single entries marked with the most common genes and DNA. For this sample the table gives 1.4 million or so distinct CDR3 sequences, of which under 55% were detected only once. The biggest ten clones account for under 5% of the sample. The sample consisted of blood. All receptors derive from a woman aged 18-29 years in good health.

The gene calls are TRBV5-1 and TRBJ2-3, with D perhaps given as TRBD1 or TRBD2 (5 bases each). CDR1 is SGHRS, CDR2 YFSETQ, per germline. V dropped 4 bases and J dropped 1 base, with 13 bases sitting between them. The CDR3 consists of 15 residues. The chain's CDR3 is CASSPGGGGTDTQYF. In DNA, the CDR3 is TGCGCCAGCAGCCCTGGTGGGGGAGGCACAGATACGCAGTATTTT.

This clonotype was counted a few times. The CDR3 nucleotides are TGTGCCAGCAGTCACAGTGAGCAGTTCTTC. This gives the protein CASSHSEQFF. V gene TRBV2 combines with J gene TRBJ2-1, with D hard to call. The CDR3 contains 10 residues. The V end lost 5 bases, the J end lost 9 bases, and 5 bases lay between the germline ends. Germline V CDR1 and CDR2: SNHLY, FYNNEI.

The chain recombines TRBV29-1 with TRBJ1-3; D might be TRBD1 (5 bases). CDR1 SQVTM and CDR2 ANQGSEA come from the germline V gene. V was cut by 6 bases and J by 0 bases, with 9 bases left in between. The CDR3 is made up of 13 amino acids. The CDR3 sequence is CSVRGNSGNTIYF. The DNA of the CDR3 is TGCAGCGTGAGGGGAAACTCTGGAAACACCATATATTTT.

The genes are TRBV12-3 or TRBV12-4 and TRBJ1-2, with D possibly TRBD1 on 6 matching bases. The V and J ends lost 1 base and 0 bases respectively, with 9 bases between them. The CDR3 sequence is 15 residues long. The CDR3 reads CASSLGGLPNYGYTF. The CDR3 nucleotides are TGTGCCAGCAGTTTAGGGGGGCTACCTAACTATGGCTACACCTTC.

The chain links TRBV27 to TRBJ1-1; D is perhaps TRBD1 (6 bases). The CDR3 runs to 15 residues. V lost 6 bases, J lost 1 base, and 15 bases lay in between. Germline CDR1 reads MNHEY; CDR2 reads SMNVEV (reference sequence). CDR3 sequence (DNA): TGTGCCAGCAGATACGGGACAAGGGCGAACACTGAAGCTTTCTTT. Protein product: CASRYGTRANTEAFF.

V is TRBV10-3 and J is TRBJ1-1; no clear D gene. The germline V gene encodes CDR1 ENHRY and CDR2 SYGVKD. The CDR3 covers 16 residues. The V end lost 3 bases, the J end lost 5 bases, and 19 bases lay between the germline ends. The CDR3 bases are TGTGCCATCAGTGACGGTAATACAGCTTTCAAAACTGAAGCTTTCTTT. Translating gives CAISDGNTAFKTEAFF.

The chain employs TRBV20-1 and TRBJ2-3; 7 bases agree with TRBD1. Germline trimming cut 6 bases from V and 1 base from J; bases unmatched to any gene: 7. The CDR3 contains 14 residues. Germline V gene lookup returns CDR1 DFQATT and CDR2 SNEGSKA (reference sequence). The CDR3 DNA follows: TGCAGTGCCATAGGGGGCGCGGGCACAGATACGCAGTATTTT. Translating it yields CSAIGGAGTDTQYF.

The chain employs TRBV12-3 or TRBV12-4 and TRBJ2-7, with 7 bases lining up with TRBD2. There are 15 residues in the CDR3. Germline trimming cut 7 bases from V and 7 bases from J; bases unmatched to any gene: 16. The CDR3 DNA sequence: TGTGCCAGCACCGCGGGGGACCGAATCTACAATGAGCAGTACTTC. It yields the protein CASTAGDRIYNEQYF.

CDR3 amino acids: CASRGTGWRETQYF. CDR3 bases: TGTGCCAGCAGGGGAACAGGGTGGAGAGAGACCCAGTACTTC. The V gene is TRBV6-1, the J gene TRBJ2-5; perhaps TRBD1 as D (6 bases). The CDR3 spans 14 residues. CDR1 and CDR2 from the germline V gene are MNHNS and SASEGT. V gave up 6 bases and J gave up 4 bases, with 15 bases separating them.

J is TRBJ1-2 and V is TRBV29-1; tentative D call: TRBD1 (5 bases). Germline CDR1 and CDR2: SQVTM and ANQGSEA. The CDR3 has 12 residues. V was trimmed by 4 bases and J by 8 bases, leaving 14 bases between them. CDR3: CSVVRVSGGYTF. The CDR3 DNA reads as TGCAGCGTTGTGAGGGTATCAGGGGGCTACACCTTC.

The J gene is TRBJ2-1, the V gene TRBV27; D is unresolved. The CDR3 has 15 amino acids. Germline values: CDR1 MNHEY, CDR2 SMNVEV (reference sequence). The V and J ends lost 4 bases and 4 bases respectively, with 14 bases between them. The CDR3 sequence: CASSSLTTKYNEQFF. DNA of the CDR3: TGTGCCAGCAGTTCTCTCACTACAAAATACAATGAGCAGTTCTTC.

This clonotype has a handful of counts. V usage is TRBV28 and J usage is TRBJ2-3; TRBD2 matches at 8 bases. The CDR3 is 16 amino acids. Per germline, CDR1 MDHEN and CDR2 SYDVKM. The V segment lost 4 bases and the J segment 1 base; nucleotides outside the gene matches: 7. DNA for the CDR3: TGTGCCAGCAGTTCTCCCGGGAGGGAGGGCACAGATACGCAGTATTTT. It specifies CASSSPGREGTDTQYF.

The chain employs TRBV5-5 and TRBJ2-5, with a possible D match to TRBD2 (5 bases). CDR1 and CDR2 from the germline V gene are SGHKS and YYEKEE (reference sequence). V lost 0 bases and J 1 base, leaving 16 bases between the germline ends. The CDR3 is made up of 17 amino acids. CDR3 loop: CASSLGREPLGQETQYF. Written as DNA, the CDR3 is TGTGCCAGCAGCTTGGGTCGGGAACCCTTAGGCCAAGAGACCCAGTACTTC.

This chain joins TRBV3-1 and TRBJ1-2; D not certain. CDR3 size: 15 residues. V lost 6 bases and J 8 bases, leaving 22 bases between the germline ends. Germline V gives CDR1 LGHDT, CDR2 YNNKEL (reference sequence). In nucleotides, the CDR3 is TGTGCCAGCAGAAAAGGAATGGGTCTGATGTCGGGCTACACCTTC. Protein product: CASRKGMGLMSGYTF.

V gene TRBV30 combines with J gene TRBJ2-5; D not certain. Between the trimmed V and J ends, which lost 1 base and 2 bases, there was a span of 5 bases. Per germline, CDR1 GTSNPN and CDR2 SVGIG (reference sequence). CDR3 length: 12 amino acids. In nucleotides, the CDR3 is TGTGCCTGGAGTGGCCCTCAAGAGACCCAGTACTTC. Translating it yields CAWSGPQETQYF.